The TCR beta chain described here comes from a study of OX40 agonist ivuxolimab in advanced cancers. Trimming removed 3 bases from V and 4 bases from J; junction bases left unmatched: 3. The CDR3 covers 13 residues. Germline CDR1 is SGHNT and CDR2 is YYREEE (reference sequence). Only in-frame clones appear in the TCRdb table, and some are missing; sequencing was by immunoSEQ multiplex PCR. The data contain under 55,000 clones, roughly 90% of them singletons. Patients were ineligible given autoimmune disease history or systemic immunosuppression. The TCR was taken from an adult with an advanced solid tumor such as melanoma, head and neck, liver or kidney cancer. The sequenced sample was CD4+ or CD8+ T cells sorted from blood, obtained in a trial of the OX40 agonist ivuxolimab. The chain has TRBV5-4 and TRBJ1-1, with 7 bases fitting TRBD1. The CDR3 DNA follows: TGTGCCAGCAGCTGGCAGGGGGGCACTGAAGCTTTCTTT. Residues: CASSWQGGTEAFF.